These T cell receptor beta chains were read from a single sample in a study of blood T cell repertoires in COVID-19. Some clones are missing from TCRdb's copy, which holds only in-frame ones; the method was immunoSEQ multiplex PCR. The sample records 150,000 or so clones, 76% being singletons. Sequenced sample: peripheral blood. The source of these receptors is an elderly woman with active or convalescent COVID-19. The CDR3 runs from the conserved cysteine through the conserved F or W. A D gene is named only where the DNA matches it firmly. A row's size may be missing; if present it is once, few, many or a size class.

NA	TRBV5-4	TRBJ1-1	TRBD1	16	TGTGCCAGCAGCCGAGGGAGCCCGACAGGGATATTTGAAGCTTTCTTT	CASSRGSPTGIFEAFF
NA	TRBV10-3	TRBJ2-5	NA	14	TGTGCCATCAGTGAAGACAGGATTCAAGAGACCCAGTACTTC	CAISEDRIQETQYF
many	TRBV6-5	TRBJ2-2	TRBD1	16	TGTGCCAGCAGTTACCTACGAACAGGGGACACCGGGGAGCTGTTTTTT	CASSYLRTGDTGELFF
NA	TRBV30	TRBJ2-7	TRBD2	16	TGTGCCTGGAGTGTAGGCCTAGCGGGTATTACCTACGAGCAGTACTTC	CAWSVGLAGITYEQYF
few	TRBV19	TRBJ1-2	TRBD1	13	TGTGCCAGTAACCTCCAGGGGGCAGGTAGCTACACCTTC	CASNLQGAGSYTF
NA	TRBV19	TRBJ1-2	NA	15	TGTGCCAGTAGTAGGGGCTCAACTCCTAACTATGGCTACACCTTC	CASSRGSTPNYGYTF
NA	TRBV7-2	TRBJ2-3	TRBD2	15	TGTGCCAGCAGCCGTAGCGGGAGCCCTTCAGATACGCAGTATTTT	CASSRSGSPSDTQYF
NA	TRBV7-3	TRBJ1-1	NA	13	TGTGCCAGCAGCTTTACAGGATTCACTGAAGCTTTCTTT	CASSFTGFTEAFF
NA	TRBV7-8	TRBJ2-7	TRBD1	16	TGTGCCAGCAGCTTATACCGGAACAGGGGGCAAGACGAGCAGTACTTC	CASSLYRNRGQDEQYF
few	TRBV2	TRBJ2-5	NA	16	TGTGCCAGCAGTGTTCAGGGAAAGACTTACCAAGAGACCCAGTACTTC	CASSVQGKTYQETQYF
once	TRBV7-2	TRBJ2-5	NA	11	TGTGCCAGCAGCTTCCTGGAGACCCAGTACTTC	CASSFLETQYF
once	TRBV7-2	TRBJ2-7	TRBD1	15	TGTGCCAGCAGCCCCGAGACAGGGGGGGTCCACGAGCAGTACTTC	CASSPETGGVHEQYF
NA	TRBV30	TRBJ1-3	NA	15	TGTGCCTGGAGCTTCGCGGGATCATATGGAAACACCATATATTTT	CAWSFAGSYGNTIYF
NA	TRBV11-2	TRBJ2-3	TRBD1	16	TGTGCCAGCTCCAATTCCCGGGACAGTAGCACAGATACGCAGTATTTT	CASSNSRDSSTDTQYF
NA	TRBV7-9	TRBJ1-6	TRBD1	15	TGTGCCAGCAGCTTGGGGCAGGGGGATAATTCACCCCTCCACTTT	CASSLGQGDNSPLHF
NA	TRBV5-1	TRBJ2-1	TRBD1	16	TGCGCCAGCAGCTGGACGACAGGGGCCGGTAGCAATGAGCAGTTCTTC	CASSWTTGAGSNEQFF
NA	TRBV5-1	TRBJ1-2	TRBD1	13	TGCGCCAGCAGCCAACAGGGGGCAACGAGCTACACCTTC	CASSQQGATSYTF
NA	TRBV7-2	TRBJ1-1	NA	15	TGTGCCAGCAGCTTAGCGCAGAGAGGGAACACTGAAGCTTTCTTT	CASSLAQRGNTEAFF
NA	TRBV4-1	TRBJ1-4	NA	14	TGCGCCAGCAGCCCGAGACAGGAACCCGAAAAACTGTTTTTT	CASSPRQEPEKLFF
once	TRBV4-3	TRBJ1-1	NA	16	TGCGCCAGCAGCCAAGATAGAGACAGTACTAACACTGAAGCTTTCTTT	CASSQDRDSTNTEAFF
NA	TRBV20-1	TRBJ1-5	NA	11	TGCAGTGCCTCGGGCGGGCAGCCCCAGCATTTT	CSASGGQPQHF
NA	TRBV12-3/TRBV12-4	TRBJ2-7	NA	11	TGTGCCAGCAGTCGTATCTACGAGCAGTACTTC	CASSRIYEQYF
NA	TRBV6-2/TRBV6-3	TRBJ2-7	NA	14	TGTGCCAGCAGTTACGCCGGGGTCTCCTACGAGCAGTACTTC	CASSYAGVSYEQYF
NA	TRBV11-2	TRBJ1-2	NA	15	TGTGCCAGCAGCCCCCAAGGACAGCCTCTCGATGGCTACACCTTC	CASSPQGQPLDGYTF
NA	TRBV7-2	TRBJ1-2	NA	13	TGTGCCAGCCTGAATCGGGGGACGGGTGGCTACACCTTC	CASLNRGTGGYTF
many	TRBV2	TRBJ1-1	TRBD1	14	TGTGCCAGCAGCCGTGCCGACAGGGGCCCTGAAGCTTTCTTT	CASSRADRGPEAFF
NA	TRBV7-7	TRBJ1-3	NA	17	TGTGCTAGCAGCTGCCCTAACTCCGGGAACTCTGGAAACACCATATATTTT	CASSCPNSGNSGNTIYF
few	TRBV23-1	TRBJ1-2	TRBD1	14	TGCGCCAGCAGTCAATCCAGGGGGTCCTATGGCTACACCTTC	CASSQSRGSYGYTF
NA	TRBV5-5	TRBJ2-7	TRBD1	14	TGTGCCAGCAGCTTTGGGACAGGGGGCGCCGAGCAGTACTTC	CASSFGTGGAEQYF
few	TRBV7-2	TRBJ2-1	NA	13	TGTGCCAGCAGCTTGGACACCTTTAGGGAGCAGTTCTTC	CASSLDTFREQFF
NA	TRBV6-2/TRBV6-3	TRBJ2-3	NA	14	TGTGCCAGCAGATACGACTCAATCACAGATACGCAGTATTTT	CASRYDSITDTQYF
NA	TRBV6-6	TRBJ1-5	NA	15	TGTGCCAGCAGTTACGTCGGACAGAGCAATCAGCCCCAGCATTTT	CASSYVGQSNQPQHF
NA	TRBV29-1	TRBJ2-1	TRBD2	12	TGCAGCGTTGAGGGGGGGGTTAGACAGCAGTTCTTC	CSVEGGVRQQFF
NA	TRBV18	TRBJ1-1	NA	13	TGTGCCAGCTCACCAGCAGGGGACACTGAAGCTTTCTTT	CASSPAGDTEAFF
NA	TRBV7-3	TRBJ2-1	NA	16	TGTGCCAGCAGCTTAACGGGGTTAGCGGTTTACAATGAGCAGTTCTTC	CASSLTGLAVYNEQFF
NA	TRBV6-2/TRBV6-3	TRBJ1-5	TRBD1	16	TGTGCCAGCAGTAAAACCGGGACAGGGGTTGGACAGCCCCAGCATTTT	CASSKTGTGVGQPQHF
NA	TRBV3-1/TRBV3-2	TRBJ1-2	NA	17	TGTGCCAGCCCTTTCCCCAATACAGGGACCGCTAACTATGGCTACACCTTC	CASPFPNTGTANYGYTF
NA	TRBV6-1	TRBJ1-3	NA	15	TGTGCCAGCAGTGAAGCGTTAGGGGGAGGAAACACCATATATTTT	CASSEALGGGNTIYF
few	TRBV11-1	TRBJ2-1	NA	14	TGTGCCAGCAGCTTGGGGCAGGAGTTGAATGAGCAGTTCTTC	CASSLGQELNEQFF
NA	TRBV11-2	TRBJ1-4	NA	15	TGTGCCAGCAGCGCCGGGATTGCAACTAATGAAAAACTGTTTTTT	CASSAGIATNEKLFF
NA	TRBV25-1	TRBJ1-2	NA	15	TGTGCCAGCAGTGAAGATCTGGCGGGGCTCTATGGCTACACCTTC	CASSEDLAGLYGYTF
NA	TRBV24-1	TRBJ1-1	TRBD1	15	TGTGCCACCAGTGATCCCGGGACAGGCAACAGTGAAGCTTTCTTT	CATSDPGTGNSEAFF
NA	TRBV13	TRBJ2-2	TRBD2	15	TGTGCCAGCAGCTCCGGGACTAGAAACACCGGGGAGCTGTTTTTT	CASSSGTRNTGELFF
NA	TRBV5-1	TRBJ1-5	NA	17	TGCGCCAGCAGCTTGGGACGAAGGACGGGAAGCAATCAGCCCCAGCATTTT	CASSLGRRTGSNQPQHF
once	TRBV15	TRBJ2-3	NA	15	TGTGCCACCAGCAGAGATCGGAGCTTCACAGATACGCAGTATTTT	CATSRDRSFTDTQYF
NA	TRBV27	TRBJ2-7	TRBD1	15	TGTGCCAGCAGTTTATCCCTCCGGACAGGGAGCGAGCAGTACTTC	CASSLSLRTGSEQYF
once	TRBV27	TRBJ1-1	NA	13	TGTGCCAGCAGTTACGGCGGGAACACTGAAGCTTTCTTT	CASSYGGNTEAFF
NA	TRBV18	TRBJ2-3	NA	15	TGTGCCAGCTCACCATCGACAGCTAGCACAGATACGCAGTATTTT	CASSPSTASTDTQYF
NA	TRBV7-2	TRBJ2-7	TRBD1	17	TGTGCCAGCAGCCCTCGTCGTGCAGGGGGCCGCTCCTACGAGCAGTACTTC	CASSPRRAGGRSYEQYF
NA	TRBV18	TRBJ2-2	NA	15	TGTGCCAGCTCGCCACGGGACACGAACACCGGGGAGCTGTTTTTT	CASSPRDTNTGELFF
few	TRBV6-5	TRBJ1-1	TRBD1	15	TGTGCCAGCAGTCGAGGGACAGTGATGAACACTGAAGCTTTCTTT	CASSRGTVMNTEAFF
many	TRBV25-1	TRBJ1-1	TRBD1	14	TGTGCCAGCAGTGTGACAGGGATGAACACTGAAGCTTTCTTT	CASSVTGMNTEAFF
NA	TRBV6-5	TRBJ1-2	NA	13	TGTGCCAGCAGTTACGGGATGGGACTTGGCTACACCTTC	CASSYGMGLGYTF